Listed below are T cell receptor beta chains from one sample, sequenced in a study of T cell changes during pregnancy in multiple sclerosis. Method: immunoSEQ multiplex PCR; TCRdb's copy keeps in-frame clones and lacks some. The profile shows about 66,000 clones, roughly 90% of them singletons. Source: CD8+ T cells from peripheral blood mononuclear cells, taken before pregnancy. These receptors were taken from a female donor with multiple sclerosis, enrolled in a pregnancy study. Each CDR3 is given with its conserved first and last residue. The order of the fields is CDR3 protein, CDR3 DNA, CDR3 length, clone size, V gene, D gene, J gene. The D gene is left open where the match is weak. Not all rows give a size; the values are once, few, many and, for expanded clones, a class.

CDR3aa: CASSQSTGTGGAGQLDEKLFF
CDR3nt: TGTGCCAGCAGCCAATCGACCGGGACAGGGGGCGCTGGGCAACTTGATGAAAAACTGTTTTTT
len: 21
abundance: .
v_gene: TRBV16
d_gene: TRBD1
j_gene: TRBJ1-4

CDR3aa: CATSRLGLGYGYTF
CDR3nt: TGTGCCACCAGCAGACTGGGACTGGGCTATGGCTACACCTTC
len: 14
abundance: .
v_gene: TRBV15
d_gene: .
j_gene: TRBJ1-2

CDR3aa: CASSDRVTYEQYF
CDR3nt: TGTGCCAGCAGTGACAGGGTTACCTACGAGCAGTACTTC
len: 13
abundance: .
v_gene: TRBV27
d_gene: TRBD1
j_gene: TRBJ2-7

CDR3aa: CASSSYPGKAFF
CDR3nt: TGTGCCAGCAGCTCGTACCCAGGGAAAGCTTTCTTT
len: 12
abundance: .
v_gene: TRBV7-3
d_gene: .
j_gene: TRBJ1-1

CDR3aa: CASLQGASTDTQYF
CDR3nt: TGTGCCAGCCTACAGGGGGCGAGCACAGATACGCAGTATTTT
len: 14
abundance: .
v_gene: TRBV6-4
d_gene: TRBD1
j_gene: TRBJ2-3

CDR3aa: CASGATDLYEQYF
CDR3nt: TGTGCCAGCGGGGCGACAGACTTATACGAGCAGTACTTC
len: 13
abundance: .
v_gene: TRBV6-1
d_gene: .
j_gene: TRBJ2-7

CDR3aa: CASSWDRFPNEKLFF
CDR3nt: TGTGCCAGCAGCTGGGACAGGTTTCCTAATGAAAAACTGTTTTTT
len: 15
abundance: once
v_gene: TRBV11-2
d_gene: TRBD1
j_gene: TRBJ1-4

CDR3aa: CATASSAGASYEQYF
CDR3nt: TGTGCCACCGCCTCCTCAGCGGGGGCCTCCTACGAGCAGTACTTC
len: 15
abundance: .
v_gene: TRBV19
d_gene: TRBD2
j_gene: TRBJ2-7

CDR3aa: CASSLSPRYEQYF
CDR3nt: TGTGCCAGCAGTTTATCCCCCAGGTACGAGCAGTACTTC
len: 13
abundance: .
v_gene: TRBV27
d_gene: .
j_gene: TRBJ2-7

CDR3aa: CASSPGTGVGANTEAFF
CDR3nt: TGTGCCAGCAGCCCCGGGACAGGAGTGGGGGCGAACACTGAAGCTTTCTTT
len: 17
abundance: .
v_gene: TRBV11-1
d_gene: TRBD1
j_gene: TRBJ1-1

CDR3aa: CASRLDGEAFF
CDR3nt: TGTGCCAGTAGACTAGACGGCGAAGCTTTCTTT
len: 11
abundance: .
v_gene: TRBV19
d_gene: .
j_gene: TRBJ1-1

CDR3aa: CATSRLGLGAWEQYF
CDR3nt: TGTGCCACCAGCAGATTGGGACTAGGGGCTTGGGAGCAGTACTTC
len: 15
abundance: .
v_gene: TRBV15
d_gene: TRBD2
j_gene: TRBJ2-7

CDR3aa: CASSLGQYEQYF
CDR3nt: TGTGCCAGCAGCTTAGGCCAGTACGAGCAGTACTTC
len: 12
abundance: .
v_gene: TRBV11-2
d_gene: .
j_gene: TRBJ2-7

CDR3aa: CASSYRAGHSEQYF
CDR3nt: TGTGCCAGCAGTTACCGGGCAGGGCATAGCGAGCAGTACTTC
len: 14
abundance: .
v_gene: TRBV6-6
d_gene: .
j_gene: TRBJ2-7

CDR3aa: CASSWGQGKEAFF
CDR3nt: TGTGCCAGCAGCTGGGGACAGGGCAAAGAAGCTTTCTTT
len: 13
abundance: .
v_gene: TRBV13
d_gene: TRBD1
j_gene: TRBJ1-1

CDR3aa: CASSVGGGGLNEQFF
CDR3nt: TGTGCCAGCAGCGTAGGCGGGGGGGGCCTCAATGAGCAGTTCTTC
len: 15
abundance: once
v_gene: TRBV9
d_gene: TRBD2
j_gene: TRBJ2-1

CDR3aa: CASGINLGQGNGYTF
CDR3nt: TGTGCCAGCGGAATAAATTTGGGGCAGGGGAACGGCTACACCTTC
len: 15
abundance: .
v_gene: TRBV27
d_gene: .
j_gene: TRBJ1-2

CDR3aa: CAIGLTPGELFF
CDR3nt: TGTGCCATCGGCCTTACCCCCGGGGAGCTGTTTTTT
len: 12
abundance: .
v_gene: TRBV10-3
d_gene: .
j_gene: TRBJ2-2

CDR3aa: CASSSTPTAPSSEQYF
CDR3nt: TGTGCCAGCAGCTCGACGCCGACAGCCCCCTCCTCCGAGCAGTACTTC
len: 16
abundance: .
v_gene: TRBV9
d_gene: .
j_gene: TRBJ2-7

CDR3aa: CASSHSSGENTGELFF
CDR3nt: TGTGCCAGCTCACACTCTAGCGGGGAGAACACCGGGGAGCTGTTTTTT
len: 16
abundance: .
v_gene: TRBV18
d_gene: TRBD2
j_gene: TRBJ2-2

CDR3aa: CASSLERGTTYEQYF
CDR3nt: TGTGCCAGCAGCTTGGAGCGGGGGACGACCTACGAGCAGTACTTC
len: 15
abundance: .
v_gene: TRBV5-6
d_gene: TRBD2
j_gene: TRBJ2-7

CDR3aa: CASSYSQAGGTDTQYF
CDR3nt: TGTGCCAGCAGTTACTCGCAAGCGGGGGGCACAGATACGCAGTATTTT
len: 16
abundance: .
v_gene: TRBV6-5
d_gene: TRBD2
j_gene: TRBJ2-3

CDR3aa: CASSLEAGGYNEQFF
CDR3nt: TGCGCCAGCAGCTTGGAGGCAGGGGGTTACAATGAGCAGTTCTTC
len: 15
abundance: .
v_gene: TRBV5-1
d_gene: TRBD1
j_gene: TRBJ2-1

CDR3aa: CASSLAGAVGNTIYF
CDR3nt: TGTGCCAGCAGCTTAGCAGGAGCGGTAGGAAACACCATATATTTT
len: 15
abundance: .
v_gene: TRBV7-9
d_gene: .
j_gene: TRBJ1-3

CDR3aa: CATRTRDRAYEQYF
CDR3nt: TGTGCCACACGAACCCGGGACAGGGCCTACGAGCAGTACTTC
len: 14
abundance: .
v_gene: TRBV6-5
d_gene: TRBD1
j_gene: TRBJ2-7

CDR3aa: CASSGGTGGPNYGYTF
CDR3nt: TGTGCCAGCAGTGGGGGGACAGGGGGCCCTAACTATGGCTACACCTTC
len: 16
abundance: .
v_gene: TRBV11-2
d_gene: TRBD1
j_gene: TRBJ1-2

CDR3aa: CASSAGQSNQPQHF
CDR3nt: TGTGCCAGCAGCGCAGGACAGAGCAATCAGCCCCAGCATTTT
len: 14
abundance: .
v_gene: TRBV9
d_gene: .
j_gene: TRBJ1-5

CDR3aa: CASRERGDSTWELFF
CDR3nt: TGTGCCAGTCGTGAGCGGGGGGACAGCACGTGGGAGCTGTTTTTT
len: 15
abundance: .
v_gene: TRBV19
d_gene: TRBD2
j_gene: TRBJ2-2

CDR3aa: CASSWTGSSYEQYF
CDR3nt: TGTGCCAGCAGCTGGACAGGGAGCTCCTACGAGCAGTACTTC
len: 14
abundance: once
v_gene: TRBV28
d_gene: TRBD1
j_gene: TRBJ2-7